The 18 T cell receptor beta chains presented below share a single source sample, sequenced in a study of T cell responses to AZD1222 COVID-19 vaccine. The table came from immunoSEQ multiplex PCR; TCRdb's copy has only in-frame clones and leaves some out. The table has 150,000 or so clones, approximately 90% seen once. The material was peripheral blood, obtained 28 days after the second AZD1222 dose. These receptors came from an adult who received the AZD1222 COVID-19 vaccine.

J is TRBJ2-7 and V is TRBV5-6, with 9 positions matching TRBD1. This CDR3 has 14 residues. The germline V gene encodes CDR1 SGHDT and CDR2 YYEEEE. J gave up 5 bases and V 4 bases, and 7 bases lay outside the gene matches. In nucleotides, the CDR3 is TGTGCCAGCAGCCGGGACAGGGCAAAGAACGAGCAGTACTTC. This translates into CASSRDRAKNEQYF.

This chain uses TRBV5-1 with TRBJ1-2, with 7 nucleotides matching TRBD1. Germline CDR1 reads SGHRS; CDR2 reads YFSETQ. The J segment lost 6 bases and the V segment lost 4 bases, leaving 6 bases of the junction unmatched. The CDR3 covers 13 residues. CDR3 residues: CASSRQGRDGYTF. The CDR3 DNA is TGCGCCAGCAGCCGACAGGGAAGGGATGGCTACACCTTC.

This chain uses TRBV6-1 with TRBJ2-1; 12 nucleotides match TRBD2. The CDR3 consists of 17 residues. Germline CDR1 reads MNHNS; CDR2 reads SASEGT. The V segment lost 0 bases and the J segment 4 bases; nucleotides outside the gene matches: 4. The CDR3 sequence is CASSEARTSGTYNEQFF. Written as DNA, the CDR3 is TGTGCCAGCAGTGAAGCTAGGACTAGCGGGACTTACAATGAGCAGTTCTTC.

The J gene is TRBJ2-3, the V gene TRBV7-6; D ambiguous. Germline V gene lookup returns CDR1 SGHVS and CDR2 FNYEAQ. The CDR3 runs 14 residues. V lost 5 bases and J 6 bases, leaving 15 bases between the germline ends. CDR3 DNA sequence: TGTGCCAGCAGCCTCAGCGTATTAACCGATACGCAGTATTTT. It is translated as CASSLSVLTDTQYF. Full variable domain (outside the CDR3, taken from reference TRBV7-6 and TRBJ2-3): GAGVSQSPRYKVTKRGQDVALRCDPISGHVSLYWYRQALGQGPEFLTYFNYEAQQDKSGLPNDRFSAERPEGSISTLTIQRTEQRDSAMYRCASSLSVLTDTQYFGPGTRLTVL.

V and J are TRBV27 and TRBJ2-7, with D perhaps TRBD1 (5 bases). V shed 3 bases and J shed 6 bases, with 9 bases lying between them. The CDR3 runs 12 residues. The V gene's germline CDR1 is MNHEY and CDR2 SMNVEV (reference sequence). Here the CDR3 reads CASSFQGGEQYF. The CDR3 DNA sequence: TGTGCCAGCAGTTTTCAGGGTGGCGAGCAGTACTTC.

The chain has TRBV15 and TRBJ1-2; 10 bases align to TRBD1. V lost 2 bases, J lost 4 bases, and 13 bases stayed unmatched. This CDR3 is built from 18 residues. Germline V lookup: CDR1 LNHNV, CDR2 YYDKDF (reference sequence). This CDR3 is CATSRTPSPGQGTYGYTF. The CDR3 bases are TGTGCCACCAGCAGAACCCCCTCTCCGGGACAGGGGACCTATGGCTACACCTTC.

The chain is built from TRBV6-6 and TRBJ2-5; D is perhaps TRBD2 (6 bases). The germline gives CDR1 MNHNY, CDR2 SVGAGI (reference sequence). This CDR3 region has 23 residues. Deletions cut 5 bases from V and 3 bases from J, with 40 bases between. The chain's CDR3 is CASSLRTESDSGYRRHFEETQYF. CDR3 nucleotide sequence: TGTGCCAGCAGTCTCCGGACCGAATCCGATAGCGGATACCGTCGACATTTCGAAGAGACCCAGTACTTC.

This chain links TRBV27 with TRBJ2-7, with D possibly being TRBD1 (6 bases). Germline loops: CDR1 MNHEY, CDR2 SMNVEV (reference sequence). CDR3 length: 18 amino acids. With 5 bases removed from V and 0 bases from J, the gap between germline ends came to 23 bases. The CDR3 loop is CASSRQDPHLPLSYEQYF. As DNA, the CDR3 is TGTGCCAGCAGTAGACAGGATCCTCACCTACCACTCTCCTACGAGCAGTACTTC.

The chain has TRBV30 and TRBJ1-5; 8 bases match TRBD1. Trimming removed 3 bases from V and 1 base from J; junction bases left unmatched: 5. Germline V CDR1 and CDR2: GTSNPN, SVGIG (reference sequence). This CDR3 has 15 amino acids. In DNA form, the CDR3 reads TGTGCCTGGAGCGATCGGACAGGGAGCAATCAGCCCCAGCATTTT. This encodes CAWSDRTGSNQPQHF.

The chain uses TRBV9 and TRBJ1-1, with TRBD1 matching over 7 bases. There are 15 residues in the CDR3. Unmatched junction bases numbered 9, after V lost 3 bases and J lost 4 bases. The germline V gene has CDR1 SGDLS and CDR2 YYNGEE. This CDR3 is CASSGRQGGSTEAFF. CDR3 in DNA: TGTGCCAGCAGCGGACGACAGGGAGGGAGCACTGAAGCTTTCTTT.

V gene TRBV7-9 combines with J gene TRBJ1-3; D gene ambiguous. The CDR3 has 12 residues. The V end lost 1 base, the J end lost 10 bases, and 8 bases lay between the germline ends. Germline V gives CDR1 SEHNR, CDR2 FQNEAQ (reference sequence). CDR3 bases: TGTGCCAGCAGCTTAGAAGCCAGGACCATATATTTT. Its translation: CASSLEARTIYF.

The chain is built from TRBV30 and TRBJ1-1; TRBD1 might be the D (5 bases). Trimming took off 5 bases at V and 5 bases at J, with 15 bases between the two ends. CDR3 length: 13 residues. Looked up from germline, CDR1 is GTSNPN and CDR2 is SVGIG (reference sequence). For the CDR3, the DNA is TGTGCCTGGCGTCGGGGGTTATGGACTGAAGCTTTCTTT. It yields the protein CAWRRGLWTEAFF.

V gene TRBV6-5 combines with J gene TRBJ2-1; 8 bases are shared with TRBD2. This CDR3 has 15 amino acids. After removal of 4 bases from V and 6 bases from J, the junction contained 8 bases not matched to a gene. Germline CDR1 is MNHEY and CDR2 is SVGAGI. The CDR3 protein is CASSFTAGVGNEQFF. DNA of the CDR3: TGTGCCAGCAGTTTTACAGCGGGAGTGGGCAATGAGCAGTTCTTC.

In DNA form, the CDR3 reads TGTGCCAGCTCACCAGGGACATCGGGTGAAGCTTTCTTT. Amino acids: CASSPGTSGEAFF. This rearrangement joins TRBV18 to TRBJ1-1; TRBD1 is a possible D gene (6 bases). Trimming took off 2 bases at V and 7 bases at J, with 11 bases between the two ends. The CDR3 consists of 13 residues. The germline V gene has CDR1 KGHSH and CDR2 LQKENI.

V is TRBV3-1 (or the pseudogene TRBV3-2) and J is TRBJ1-5, with no clear D. Trimming took off 2 bases at V and 6 bases at J, with 5 bases between the two ends. Germline V gene lookup returns CDR1 LGHDT and CDR2 YNNKEL (reference sequence). This CDR3 region has 12 residues. The DNA of the CDR3 is TGTGCCAGCAGCCAACGTAGTCAGCCCCAGCATTTT. Translation gives CASSQRSQPQHF.

CDR3 loop: CAWTGVISNSPLHF. CDR3 DNA sequence: TGTGCCTGGACGGGGGTGATATCCAATTCACCCCTCCACTTT. The chain joins TRBV30 to TRBJ1-6, with a weak D call TRBD1 (5 bases). Trimming left V 4 bases short and J 7 bases short, with 14 bases between. Germline V gene sequence: CDR1 GTSNPN, CDR2 SVGIG (reference sequence). The CDR3 totals 14 residues.

V gene TRBV5-1 combines with J gene TRBJ2-1; no clear D gene. This CDR3 contains 15 residues. V shed 5 bases and J shed 4 bases, with 16 bases lying between them. Germline CDR1 SGHRS, CDR2 YFSETQ. CDR3 in DNA: TGCGCCAGCAGGATCGGCGCCCCCCTTTACAATGAGCAGTTCTTC. It encodes CASRIGAPLYNEQFF.

This chain links TRBV11-1 with TRBJ1-1; D gene unclear. The CDR3 covers 16 residues. Trimming removed 5 bases at V and 3 bases at J, with 19 bases between. Germline V gives CDR1 SGHAT, CDR2 FQDESV (reference sequence). CDR3 amino acids: CASSPTQKLRDTEAFF. The CDR3 DNA reads TGTGCCAGCAGCCCAACGCAAAAGCTAAGGGACACTGAAGCTTTCTTT.